The T cell receptor (beta chain) under discussion was sequenced for a study of OX40 agonist ivuxolimab in advanced cancers. Germline CDR1 reads SGHNT; CDR2 reads YYREEE (reference sequence). This CDR3 has 15 residues. Trimming cost V 0 bases and J 3 bases, with 12 bases left between them. Produced via immunoSEQ multiplex PCR; TCRdb's table is partial and in-frame only. The sample lists approximately 52,000 clones, 70% to 90% occurring once. Study conclusions and caveats: On average, CD8+ T cells showed a greater number of expanded clones than CD4+.

With respect to this clone: Antigen specificity is unknown.

Sequenced material: CD4+ or CD8+ T cells sorted from blood, taken in a trial of the OX40 agonist ivuxolimab. The TCR originated in an adult with an advanced solid tumor such as melanoma, head and neck, liver or kidney cancer. V is TRBV5-4 and J is TRBJ2-5; D possibly corresponds to TRBD1 (6 bases). The CDR3 DNA reads TGTGCCAGCAGCTTGGGACCGGGACAAGAAGAGACCCAGTACTTC. This sequence encodes CASSLGPGQEETQYF.